Below, 23 T cell receptor beta chains from the same sample are listed, as sequenced in a study of cytomegalovirus exposure and HLA in healthy donors. Profiling relied on immunoSEQ multiplex PCR, and the TCRdb table lists in-frame clones only, not all of them. The sample yields more than 250,000 clones, about nine tenths seen once. The sample consisted of PBMCs. The origin of the receptors is a woman younger than 30 in good health and CMV-seronegative.

This clone appeared once. The chain carries TRBV27 and TRBJ2-7; D is unresolved. Germline V CDR1 and CDR2: MNHEY, SMNVEV (reference sequence). V shed 8 bases and J shed 3 bases, with 17 bases lying between them. The CDR3 consists of 14 residues. The CDR3 spells CASRRDTISYEQYF. CDR3 coding DNA: TGTGCCAGCCGTCGAGACACGATAAGCTACGAGCAGTACTTC.

The chain employs TRBV6-5 and TRBJ1-1, with D possibly being TRBD1 (6 bases). The CDR3 extends over 13 amino acids. Trimming removed 2 bases at V and 5 bases at J, with 9 bases between. From germline, CDR1 is MNHEY and CDR2 SVGAGI. CDR3 sequence reads: CASSYGGGTEAFF. CDR3 nucleotides: TGTGCCAGCAGTTACGGGGGCGGGACTGAAGCTTTCTTT.

The rearrangement joins TRBV11-2 to TRBJ2-3; TRBD2 aligns across 10 bases. Germline V lookup: CDR1 SGHAT, CDR2 FQNNGV. The CDR3 is 17 residues long. V gave up 1 base and J gave up 3 bases; unmatched junction bases: 7. The CDR3 DNA reads TGTGCCAGCAGCTTAGCTCCTAGCGGGAGCGGGACAGATACGCAGTATTTT. As protein: CASSLAPSGSGTDTQYF.

DNA of the CDR3: TGTGCCAGCAGTGAATCGGGACTAGCGGGTATCACAGATACGCAGTATTTT. Translation: CASSESGLAGITDTQYF. This sequence joins TRBV25-1 and TRBJ2-3, with TRBD2 matching 12 bases. Germline loops: CDR1 MGHDK, CDR2 SYGVNS. The CDR3 is 17 residues long. The V segment lost 1 base and the J segment 2 bases; nucleotides outside the gene matches: 4.

The rearrangement links TRBV2 to TRBJ1-1; unclear D gene. The CDR3 sequence is 13 residues long. The V end lost 8 bases, the J end lost 1 base, and 11 bases lay between the germline ends. Germline CDR1 is SNHLY and CDR2 is FYNNEI. This chain's CDR3 is CASPTLANTEAFF. CDR3 DNA sequence: TGTGCCAGCCCTACCCTCGCGAACACTGAAGCTTTCTTT.

This chain connects TRBV7-9 to TRBJ2-2, with 7 bases aligning to TRBD2. In germline, CDR1 is SEHNR, CDR2 FQNEAQ (reference sequence). With 3 bases clipped from V and 4 bases from J, the junction kept 2 bases outside the gene matches. CDR3 length equals 14 residues. The DNA for the CDR3 is TGTGCCAGCAGCTTGGGCGGGAGCACCGGGGAGCTGTTTTTT. This codes for CASSLGGSTGELFF.

The rearrangement uses TRBV4-1 and TRBJ2-1; 10 positions match TRBD2. Germline V lookup: CDR1 MGHRA, CDR2 YSYEKL. The V gene end was trimmed by 3 bases and the J gene end by 2 bases; junction bases not matched to a gene: 4. CDR3 size: 16 residues. The CDR3 is CASSHKLAGTYNEQFF. CDR3 bases: TGCGCCAGCAGCCATAAACTAGCGGGAACCTACAATGAGCAGTTCTTC.

Only a few counts were recorded for this clone. The V and J genes are TRBV7-2 and TRBJ2-7, with 11 positions matching TRBD2. Germline values: CDR1 SGHTA, CDR2 FQGNSA. Trimming cost V 0 bases and J 2 bases; bases outside gene matches: 3. This CDR3 has 16 amino acids. The CDR3 loop is CASSLAVAGGPYEQYF. As DNA, the CDR3 is TGTGCCAGCAGCTTAGCTGTAGCGGGAGGGCCCTACGAGCAGTACTTC.

The chain recombines TRBV4-3 with TRBJ2-7; 7 nucleotides line up with TRBD2. J was trimmed by 1 base and V by 0 bases; bases with no gene match: 6. The CDR3 runs 16 residues. Germline V gene lookup returns CDR1 LGHNA and CDR2 YSLEER. CDR3 sequence (DNA): TGCGCCAGCAGCCAAGATAATAGCGGGCCATCCTACGAGCAGTACTTC. Its translation: CASSQDNSGPSYEQYF.

V and J are TRBV29-1 and TRBJ1-1, with D tentatively TRBD1 (6 bases). The germline V gene encodes CDR1 SQVTM and CDR2 ANQGSEA. This CDR3 contains 14 residues. Trimming took 6 bases from V and 7 from J, leaving 21 bases between them. This CDR3 reads CSVRTSGHDLEAFF. Written as DNA, the CDR3 is TGCAGCGTGAGAACCTCGGGACACGACCTTGAAGCTTTCTTT.

CDR3 sequence reads: CSVEAQTSGREQYF. The CDR3 nucleotides are TGCAGCGTTGAAGCCCAGACTAGCGGAAGGGAGCAGTACTTC. The rearrangement joins TRBV29-1 to TRBJ2-7, with 9 bases fitting TRBD2. The CDR3 has 14 residues. Germline trimming cut 1 base from V and 7 bases from J; bases unmatched to any gene: 8. From germline, CDR1 is SQVTM and CDR2 ANQGSEA.

The genes are TRBV29-1 and TRBJ2-5; maybe TRBD1 (6 bases). The CDR3 covers 12 residues. V shed 6 bases and J shed 1 base, with 9 bases lying between them. The germline V gene has CDR1 SQVTM and CDR2 ANQGSEA. The CDR3 coding sequence is TGCAGCGTCAAACAGGGCCAAGAGACCCAGTACTTC. This gives the protein CSVKQGQETQYF. Variable domain in full (rest from reference TRBV29-1 and TRBJ2-5): SAVISQKPSRDICQRGTSLTIQCQVDSQVTMMFWYRQQPGQSLTLIATANQGSEATYESGFVIDKFPISRPNLTFSTLTVSNMSPEDSSIYLCSVKQGQETQYFGPGTRLLVL.

The rearrangement uses TRBV7-2 and TRBJ2-7, with 8 positions matching TRBD2. V shed 5 bases, J shed 0 bases, and the junction held 6 bases outside the gene matches. CDR1 SGHTA and CDR2 FQGNSA come from the germline V gene. The CDR3 has 15 residues. The CDR3 here is CASSPSGRSSYEQYF. CDR3 DNA: TGTGCCAGCAGCCCTAGCGGGCGTAGCTCCTACGAGCAGTACTTC.

The chain couples TRBV28 to TRBJ2-4; tentatively, D is TRBD2 (6 bases). V shed 7 bases and J shed 5 bases, with 12 bases lying between them. This CDR3 has 13 residues. Germline loops: CDR1 MDHEN, CDR2 SYDVKM. CDR3 residues: CASTPRLENIQYF. In nucleotides, the CDR3 is TGTGCCAGCACCCCACGACTAGAAAACATTCAGTACTTC.

This clone was seen only once. The chain uses TRBV4-2 and TRBJ2-3; no clear D gene. With 0 bases removed from V and 2 bases from J, the gap between germline ends came to 9 bases. CDR1 and CDR2 (germline): LGHNA, YNFKEQ. This CDR3 has 15 residues. The CDR3 nucleotides read TGTGCCAGCAGCCAAGAAGCGAACCCCACAGATACGCAGTATTTT. Residues: CASSQEANPTDTQYF.

The chain couples TRBV6-5 to TRBJ2-7, with 9 bases fitting TRBD2. CDR3 length: 16 amino acids. Germline CDR1 reads MNHEY; CDR2 reads SVGAGI. V dropped 4 bases and J dropped 2; count of bases not matched to a gene: 9. The CDR3 DNA is TGTGCCAGCAGTTCCCAGGGCGGGAGGGGCCCCTACGAGCAGTACTTC. Encoded protein: CASSSQGGRGPYEQYF.

This clone was picked up one time. The genes are TRBV4-1 and TRBJ2-7; 7 positions agree with TRBD2. CDR3 length: 16 residues. After removal of 1 base from V and 0 bases from J, the junction contained 6 bases not matched to a gene. Germline lookup yields CDR1 MGHRA and CDR2 YSYEKL. In DNA form, the CDR3 reads TGCGCCAGCAGCCAAGGCCCCGGGGGGAGCTCCTACGAGCAGTACTTC. Its protein is CASSQGPGGSSYEQYF.

The chain combines TRBV27 with TRBJ2-3; TRBD2 agrees at 11 bases. This CDR3 is built from 17 residues. With V trimmed by 6 bases and J by 0 bases, 8 bases remained unmatched. The germline CDR1 and CDR2 sequences are MNHEY and SMNVEV (reference sequence). The CDR3 sequence: CASRGLAATPSTDTQYF. The CDR3 nucleotides read TGTGCCAGCAGGGGACTAGCGGCTACCCCTAGCACAGATACGCAGTATTTT.

This rearrangement joins TRBV6-5 to TRBJ1-1; 7 nucleotides align to TRBD1. This CDR3 is 14 amino acids long. V lost 2 bases, J lost 4 bases, and 4 bases stayed unmatched. Germline V gene lookup returns CDR1 MNHEY and CDR2 SVGAGI. Here the CDR3 reads CASSYGQDGTEAFF. The CDR3 coding sequence is TGTGCCAGCAGTTACGGACAGGACGGCACTGAAGCTTTCTTT.

The chain joins TRBV29-1 to TRBJ2-3; possible D gene TRBD1, 6 bases. Trimming pared 6 bases from V and 2 bases from J, leaving 12 bases between. The CDR3 is 13 amino acids. Germline V gene lookup returns CDR1 SQVTM and CDR2 ANQGSEA. The CDR3 is CSVRTVYTDTQYF. The CDR3 DNA is TGCAGCGTGAGGACAGTCTACACAGATACGCAGTATTTT.

The chain links TRBV7-9 to TRBJ2-7; D uncertain. The ends were cut back, 0 bases at V and 6 bases at J, with 12 bases in the middle. Germline CDR1 SEHNR, CDR2 FQNEAQ (reference sequence). The CDR3 is 14 residues long. The CDR3 region has the DNA TGTGCCAGCAGCTTAGCGTTACACGGAGCCGAGCAGTACTTC. Encoded protein: CASSLALHGAEQYF.

CDR3 bases: TGCGCCAGCAGCCAACTTGAAGGGGTCGGCTACACCTTC. Its translation is CASSQLEGVGYTF. The rearrangement links TRBV4-1 to TRBJ1-2, with D possibly being TRBD1 (5 bases). The germline V gene encodes CDR1 MGHRA and CDR2 YSYEKL. This CDR3 spans 13 amino acids. Trimming stripped 2 bases from V and 8 bases from J, with 12 bases between.

The chain links TRBV7-3 to TRBJ2-2; D ambiguous. Germline loops: CDR1 SGHTA, CDR2 FQGTGA. The CDR3 contains 12 residues. V dropped 4 bases and J dropped 8 bases, with 8 bases sitting between them. CDR3 bases: TGTGCCAGCAGCTCGAGTGGTGGGGAGCTGTTTTTT. Translated, it gives CASSSSGGELFF.